These 10 T cell receptor beta chains were sequenced from one sample in a study of T cells expressing NK-cell markers. TCRdb reprocessed the 5' RACE reads and reports one entry per CDR3 protein, with no DNA. The listing records 300,000 to 450,000 distinct CDR3 sequences. Material for sequencing was blood T cells: a sorted CD56 or NKG2C T cell subset, CD4+ or CD8+ T cells, or bulk PBMC T cells (not recorded which). All receptors come from a man aged 18 to 70 in good health.

V usage is TRBV14 and J usage is TRBJ2-2. CDR1 and CDR2 (germline): SGHDN, FVKESK. This CDR3 comprises 13 residues. CDR3 amino acids: CASSTQPTGELFF.

This CDR3 is CATSSRDNEQFF. The J gene is TRBJ2-1, the V gene TRBV6-5; TCRdb selects TRBD1, and the lack of DNA leaves this call unchecked. CDR1 and CDR2 from the germline V gene are MNHEY and SVGAGI. The CDR3 runs to 12 residues.

The chain links TRBV12-3 or TRBV12-4 to TRBJ2-5; the D call of TRBD1 rests on TCRdb alone, since no DNA is present to check it. The CDR3 is made up of 17 amino acids. The CDR3 spells CASTKIALRQGKETQYF.

V usage is TRBV10-3 and J usage is TRBJ1-1; TCRdb names TRBD1, which stays unverified in the absence of DNA. The CDR3 has 16 amino acids. Germline V CDR1 and CDR2: ENHRY, SYGVKD. The CDR3 protein is CAISELPGARGTEAFF.

The V and J genes are TRBV7-8 and TRBJ1-1. CDR1 and CDR2 (germline): SGHVS, FQNEAQ. The CDR3 length is 14 residues. CDR3 amino acids: CASSSGGRRTEAFF.

The chain has TRBV12-3 or TRBV12-4 and TRBJ2-7; the D call from TCRdb, TRBD2, cannot be confirmed without DNA. The CDR3 spans 14 residues. CDR3 loop: CASRLAGARDEQYF.

The CDR3 sequence: CATSRDRARGSTDTQYF. The rearrangement uses TRBV15 and TRBJ2-3; as DNA is missing, the TRBD1 call by TCRdb cannot be tested. CDR3 length: 17 residues. Per the germline V gene, CDR1 is LNHNV and CDR2 is YYDKDF (reference sequence).

The chain joins TRBV2 to TRBJ2-2; the D gene TCRdb calls, TRBD1, cannot be checked with no DNA. The CDR3 runs to 16 residues. Germline loops: CDR1 SNHLY, CDR2 FYNNEI. The CDR3 loop reads CASSETGQGRTGELFF.

The chain has TRBV20-1 and TRBJ1-2; TCRdb picks TRBD1, but there is no DNA to check that call. The germline V gene encodes CDR1 DFQATT and CDR2 SNEGSKA (reference sequence). The CDR3 spans 16 residues. CDR3 region: CSGLIRGRGVNYGYTF.

The V gene is TRBV25-1, the J gene TRBJ1-2. Germline V gives CDR1 MGHDK, CDR2 SYGVNS. This CDR3 contains 13 residues. The CDR3 loop reads CASSEIRSHGYTF.